The sequence of this TCR beta chain was determined in a study of T cell responses to AZD1222 COVID-19 vaccine. Clones were sequenced by immunoSEQ multiplex PCR, and TCRdb holds only the in-frame ones, with some missing. Of 150,000 to 180,000 clones listed, 80% to 90% were seen once; the top ten hold roughly 9.7%. To note about this clone: Its cognate antigen is unknown.

Pooled together were second doses at about 4 or about 12 weeks. With 4 bases clipped from V and 7 bases from J, the junction kept 10 bases outside the gene matches. Germline V gives CDR1 SGHNT, CDR2 YYREEE (reference sequence). CDR3 length: 15 residues. Whole-study findings and limits: Clonal diversity may have been underestimated in mostly white British donors.

The chain joins TRBV5-4 to TRBJ2-7; 11 nucleotides match TRBD2. The sequenced sample was peripheral blood, obtained 28 days after the second AZD1222 dose. The clonotype was recovered from an adult who received the AZD1222 COVID-19 vaccine. DNA for the CDR3: TGTGCCAGCAGCCCCGGGACTAGCGGTTTGAGGGAGCAGTACTTC. The encoded protein is CASSPGTSGLREQYF.